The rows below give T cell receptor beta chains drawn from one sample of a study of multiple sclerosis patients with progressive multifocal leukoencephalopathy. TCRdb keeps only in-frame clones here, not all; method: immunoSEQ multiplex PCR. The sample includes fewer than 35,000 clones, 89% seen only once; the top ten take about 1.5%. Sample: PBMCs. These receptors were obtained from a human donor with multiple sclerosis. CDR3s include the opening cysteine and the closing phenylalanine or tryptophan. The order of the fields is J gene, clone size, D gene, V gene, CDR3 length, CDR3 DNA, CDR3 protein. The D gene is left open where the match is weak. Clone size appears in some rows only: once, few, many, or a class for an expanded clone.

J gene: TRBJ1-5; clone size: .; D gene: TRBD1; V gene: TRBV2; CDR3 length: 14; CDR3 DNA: TGTGCCAGCATGACAGGGGATAGCAATCAGCCCCAGCATTTT; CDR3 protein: CASMTGDSNQPQHF
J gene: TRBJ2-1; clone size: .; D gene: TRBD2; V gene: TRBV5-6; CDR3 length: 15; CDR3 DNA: TGTGCCAGCAGCTTGGTGGGGAGGGCCGGGAATGAGCAGTTCTTC; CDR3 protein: CASSLVGRAGNEQFF
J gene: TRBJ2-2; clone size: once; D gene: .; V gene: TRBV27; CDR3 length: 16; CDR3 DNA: TGTGCCAGCAGTTTAGGAGCACGGCGAAACACCGGGGAGCTGTTTTTT; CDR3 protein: CASSLGARRNTGELFF
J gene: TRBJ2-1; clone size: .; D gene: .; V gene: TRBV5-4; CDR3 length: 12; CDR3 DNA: TGTGCCAGCAGCTTGGCCCCATATGAGCAGTTCTTC; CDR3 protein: CASSLAPYEQFF
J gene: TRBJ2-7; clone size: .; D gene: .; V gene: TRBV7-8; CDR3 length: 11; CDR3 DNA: TGTGCCAGCAGCCAAAATAGGGAGCAGTACTTC; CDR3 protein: CASSQNREQYF
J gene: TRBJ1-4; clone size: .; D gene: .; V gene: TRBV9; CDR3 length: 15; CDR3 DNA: TGTGCCAGCAGCGCTTACAGGGAGCGGGGTGAAAAACTGTTTTTT; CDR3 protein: CASSAYRERGEKLFF
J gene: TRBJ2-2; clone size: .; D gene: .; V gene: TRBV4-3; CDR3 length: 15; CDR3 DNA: TGCGCCAGCAGCCAAGATCAGAGGGCGGCCGGGGAGCTGTTTTTT; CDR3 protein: CASSQDQRAAGELFF
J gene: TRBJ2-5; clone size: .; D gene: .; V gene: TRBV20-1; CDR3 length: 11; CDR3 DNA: TGCAGTGCCCGCGTGGGGGAGACCCAGTACTTC; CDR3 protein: CSARVGETQYF
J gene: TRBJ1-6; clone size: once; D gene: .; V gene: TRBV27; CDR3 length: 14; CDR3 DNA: TGTGCCAGCAGCCAACCCCACCAGAATTCACCCCTCCACTTT; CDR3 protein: CASSQPHQNSPLHF
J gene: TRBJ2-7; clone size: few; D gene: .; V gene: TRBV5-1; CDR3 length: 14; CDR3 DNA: TGCGCCAGCAGCTTGGGGGGGTTCTCCTACGAGCAGTACTTC; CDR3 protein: CASSLGGFSYEQYF
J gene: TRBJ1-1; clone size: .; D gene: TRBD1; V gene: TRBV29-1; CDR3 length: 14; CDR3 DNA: TGCAGCGCGGGACAGGGGGGAGGGAACACTGAAGCTTTCTTT; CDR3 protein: CSAGQGGGNTEAFF
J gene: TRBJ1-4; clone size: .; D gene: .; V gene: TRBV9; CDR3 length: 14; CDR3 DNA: TGTGCCAGCAGCGCCGGGGGACTTAATGAAAAACTGTTTTTT; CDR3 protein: CASSAGGLNEKLFF
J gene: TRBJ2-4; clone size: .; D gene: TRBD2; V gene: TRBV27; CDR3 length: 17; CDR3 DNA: TGTGCCAGCAGTTTCATCGGCGGGAGGGGGGGCAAAAACATTCAGTACTTC; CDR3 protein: CASSFIGGRGGKNIQYF
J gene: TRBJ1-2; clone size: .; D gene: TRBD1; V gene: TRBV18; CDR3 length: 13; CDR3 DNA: TGTGCCAGCTCACGGAGACAGGGAGATGGCTACACCTTC; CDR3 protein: CASSRRQGDGYTF
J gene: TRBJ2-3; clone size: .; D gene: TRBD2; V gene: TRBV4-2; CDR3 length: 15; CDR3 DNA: TGTGCCAGCAGCCAAGCTGCCCGGGAGGGGGATACGCAGTATTTT; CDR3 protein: CASSQAAREGDTQYF
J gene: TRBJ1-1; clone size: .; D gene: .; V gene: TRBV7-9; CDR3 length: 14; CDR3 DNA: TGTGCCAGCAGCTTAGTTAGGACGAACACTGAAGCTTTCTTT; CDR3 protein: CASSLVRTNTEAFF
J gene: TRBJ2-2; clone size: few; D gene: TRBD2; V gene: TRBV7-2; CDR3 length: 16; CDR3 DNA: TGTGCCAGCAGCTTAACGCAGGGAGGGCTCACCGGGGAGCTGTTTTTT; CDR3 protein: CASSLTQGGLTGELFF
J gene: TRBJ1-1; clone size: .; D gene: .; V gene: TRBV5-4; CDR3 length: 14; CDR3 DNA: TGTGCCAGCAGCTTGTTAGTAGGATCCACTGAAGCTTTCTTT; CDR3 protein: CASSLLVGSTEAFF
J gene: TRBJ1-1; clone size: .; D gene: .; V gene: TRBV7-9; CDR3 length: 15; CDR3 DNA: TGTGCCAGCAGCTTAGCGGGGAAAGGGAACACTGAAGCTTTCTTT; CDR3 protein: CASSLAGKGNTEAFF
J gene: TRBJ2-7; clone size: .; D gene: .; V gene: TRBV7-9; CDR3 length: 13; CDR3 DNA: TGTGCCAGCAGCGAGGGACTGACCTACGAGCAGTACTTC; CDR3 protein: CASSEGLTYEQYF
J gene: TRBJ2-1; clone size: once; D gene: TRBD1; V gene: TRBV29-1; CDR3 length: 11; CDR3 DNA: TGCAGCGTTGGGACAGGGTATGAGCAGTTCTTC; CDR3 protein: CSVGTGYEQFF
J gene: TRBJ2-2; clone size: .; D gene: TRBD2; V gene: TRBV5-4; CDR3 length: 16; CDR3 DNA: TGTGCCAGCAGCTTTAGGGCTAGCGGGAGCGGCGGGGAGCTGTTTTTT; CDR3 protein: CASSFRASGSGGELFF
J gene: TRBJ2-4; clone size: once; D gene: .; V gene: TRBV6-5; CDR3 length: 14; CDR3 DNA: TGTGCCAGCAGTTGGGGTCGGGATGCGTACATTCAGTACTTC; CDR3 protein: CASSWGRDAYIQYF
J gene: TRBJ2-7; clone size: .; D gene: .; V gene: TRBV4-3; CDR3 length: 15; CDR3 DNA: TGCGCCAGCAGCCAAGATGTGGAGGGAGTCAGGGAGCAGTACTTC; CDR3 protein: CASSQDVEGVREQYF
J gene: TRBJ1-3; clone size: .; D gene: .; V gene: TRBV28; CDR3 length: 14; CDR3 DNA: TGTGCCAGCAGGCGCTGGGGGCCTGGAAACACCATATATTTT; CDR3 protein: CASRRWGPGNTIYF
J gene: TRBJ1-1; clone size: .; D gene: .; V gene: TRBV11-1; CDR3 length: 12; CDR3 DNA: TGTGCCAGCAGTATAGGTCCGGCTGAAGCTTTCTTT; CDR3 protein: CASSIGPAEAFF
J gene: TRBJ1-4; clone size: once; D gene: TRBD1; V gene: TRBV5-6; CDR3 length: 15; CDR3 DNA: TGTGCCAGCAGCGCCACGGGACAGGGAAGTGAAAAACTGTTTTTT; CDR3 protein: CASSATGQGSEKLFF
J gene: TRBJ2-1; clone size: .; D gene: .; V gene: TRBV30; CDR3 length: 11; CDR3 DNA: TGTGCCTGGAGCCCCGGGGCCGGGGAGTTCTTC; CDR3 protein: CAWSPGAGEFF
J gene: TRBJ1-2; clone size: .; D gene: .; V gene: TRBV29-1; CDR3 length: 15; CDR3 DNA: TGCAGCGTTGAGGGTCATGGCGACTTTAACTATGGCTACACCTTC; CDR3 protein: CSVEGHGDFNYGYTF
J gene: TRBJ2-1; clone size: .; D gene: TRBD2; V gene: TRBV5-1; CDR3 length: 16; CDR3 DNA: TGCGCCAGCAGTTCGGGCCGGCTAGCGGACTACAATGAGCAGTTCTTC; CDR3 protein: CASSSGRLADYNEQFF
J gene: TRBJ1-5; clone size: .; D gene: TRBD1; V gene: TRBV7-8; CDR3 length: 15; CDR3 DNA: TGTGCCAGCAGCCCAGGGACAGGGGGTCATCAGCCCCAGCATTTT; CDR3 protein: CASSPGTGGHQPQHF
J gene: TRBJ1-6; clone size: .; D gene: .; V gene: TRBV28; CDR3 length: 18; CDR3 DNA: TGTGCCAGCAGTTTCCCCGGCGGGGACACTCGTGGAGCCTCACCCCTCCACTTT; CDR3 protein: CASSFPGGDTRGASPLHF
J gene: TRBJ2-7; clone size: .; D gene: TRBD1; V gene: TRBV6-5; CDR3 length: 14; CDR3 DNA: TGTGCCAGCAGTTACACGGCAGGGGGCTACGCGCAGTACTTC; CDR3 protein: CASSYTAGGYAQYF
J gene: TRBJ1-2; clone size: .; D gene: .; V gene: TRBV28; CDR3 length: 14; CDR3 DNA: TGTGCCAGCAGTTCTTCCGGGAGGCGGTATGGCTACACCTTC; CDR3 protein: CASSSSGRRYGYTF
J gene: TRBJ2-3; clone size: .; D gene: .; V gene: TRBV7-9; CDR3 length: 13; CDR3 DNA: TGTGCCACCAAACAAGTTAGCACAGATACGCAGTATTTT; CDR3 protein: CATKQVSTDTQYF
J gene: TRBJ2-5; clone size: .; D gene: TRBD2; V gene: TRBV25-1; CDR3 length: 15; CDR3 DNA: TGTGCCAGCAGTGATCGGGCCCGGGGGGTGGAGACCCAGTACTTC; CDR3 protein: CASSDRARGVETQYF
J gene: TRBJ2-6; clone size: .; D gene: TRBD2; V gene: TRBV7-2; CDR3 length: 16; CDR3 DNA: TGTGCCAGCGTGGTAGCGGGAGGAAGTGGGGCCAACGTCCTGACTTTC; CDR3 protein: CASVVAGGSGANVLTF
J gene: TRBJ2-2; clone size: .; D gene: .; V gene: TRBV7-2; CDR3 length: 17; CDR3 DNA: TGTGCCAGCAGCTTAGCGTCCCCGACTAGGACGACCGGGGAGCTGTTTTTT; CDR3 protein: CASSLASPTRTTGELFF
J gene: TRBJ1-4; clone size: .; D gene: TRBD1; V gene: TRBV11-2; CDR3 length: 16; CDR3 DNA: TGTGCCAGCAGCTTAGATGGAGGGACAGGGGTAGAAAAACTGTTTTTT; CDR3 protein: CASSLDGGTGVEKLFF
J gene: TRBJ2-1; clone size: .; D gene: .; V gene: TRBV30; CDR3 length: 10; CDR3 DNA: TGTGCCTGGGGGGTGGTTGGGCAGTTCTTC; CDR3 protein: CAWGVVGQFF
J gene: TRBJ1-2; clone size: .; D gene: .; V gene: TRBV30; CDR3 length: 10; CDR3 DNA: TGCGCCGCAGTCGTCGAGGGCTACACCTTC; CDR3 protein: CAAVVEGYTF
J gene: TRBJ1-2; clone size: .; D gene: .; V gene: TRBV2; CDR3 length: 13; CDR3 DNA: TGTGCCAGCGGAAATCTGGGGGGTTTAGGCTACACCTTC; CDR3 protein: CASGNLGGLGYTF
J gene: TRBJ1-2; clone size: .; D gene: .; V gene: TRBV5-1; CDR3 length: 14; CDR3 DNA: TGCGCCAGCAGCTTGTCTTCCGGACAAGGGGGCTACACCTTC; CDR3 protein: CASSLSSGQGGYTF
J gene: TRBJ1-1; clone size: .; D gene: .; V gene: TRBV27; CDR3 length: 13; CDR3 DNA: TGTGCCAGCAGTCCGACGGCCGCGGGAGAAGCTTTCTTT; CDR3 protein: CASSPTAAGEAFF
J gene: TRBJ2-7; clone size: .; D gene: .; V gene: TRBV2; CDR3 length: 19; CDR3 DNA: TGTGCCAGCAGTGAAGTTTCCGGGGCAGGCCAAAGAATCTCCTACGAGCAGTACTTC; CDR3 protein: CASSEVSGAGQRISYEQYF
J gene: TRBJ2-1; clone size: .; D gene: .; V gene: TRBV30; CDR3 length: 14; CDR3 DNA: TGTGCCTGGAGTGGTGATAGGTTCCACAATGAGCAGTTCTTC; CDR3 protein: CAWSGDRFHNEQFF
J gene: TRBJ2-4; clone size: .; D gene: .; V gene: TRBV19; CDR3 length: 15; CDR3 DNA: TGTGCCAGTAGTATAGTCCGAGGGGCCCAAAACATTCAGTACTTC; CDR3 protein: CASSIVRGAQNIQYF
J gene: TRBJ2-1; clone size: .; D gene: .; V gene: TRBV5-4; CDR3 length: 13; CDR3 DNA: TGTGCCAGCAGCTATACAGGGAACAATGAGCAGTTCTTC; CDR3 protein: CASSYTGNNEQFF
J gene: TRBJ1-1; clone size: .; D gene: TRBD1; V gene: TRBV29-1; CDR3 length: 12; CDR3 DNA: TGCAGCGGAGGACAGGGGAACACTGAAGCTTTCTTT; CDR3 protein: CSGGQGNTEAFF
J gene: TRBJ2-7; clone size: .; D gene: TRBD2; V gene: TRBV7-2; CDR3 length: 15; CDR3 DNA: TGTGCCAGCAGCGTACCTAGCGGGAGCCCTCACGAGCAGTACTTC; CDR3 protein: CASSVPSGSPHEQYF
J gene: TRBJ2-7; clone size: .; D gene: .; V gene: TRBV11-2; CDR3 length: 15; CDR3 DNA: TGTGCCAGCAGCTTAGCGGGGACCGTCTCCTACGAGCAGTACTTC; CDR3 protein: CASSLAGTVSYEQYF
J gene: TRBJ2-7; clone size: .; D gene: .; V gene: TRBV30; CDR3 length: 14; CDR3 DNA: TGTGCCTGGAGTGTAGGCACCGTGTCCTACGAGCAGTACTTC; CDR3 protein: CAWSVGTVSYEQYF
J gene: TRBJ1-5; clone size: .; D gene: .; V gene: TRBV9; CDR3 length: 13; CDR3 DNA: TGTGCCAGCCCCGTTGAGGTGGGGGGGCCCCAGCATTTT; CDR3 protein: CASPVEVGGPQHF
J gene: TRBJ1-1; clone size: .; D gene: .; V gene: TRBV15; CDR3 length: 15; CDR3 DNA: TGTGCCACCAGCAGAGGACCCACGGAGAACACTGAAGCTTTCTTT; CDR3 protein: CATSRGPTENTEAFF
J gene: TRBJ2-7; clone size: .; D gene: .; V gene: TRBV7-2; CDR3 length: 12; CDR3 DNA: TGTGCCAGCAGCTTAGTGGGGTACGAGCAGTACTTC; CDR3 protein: CASSLVGYEQYF
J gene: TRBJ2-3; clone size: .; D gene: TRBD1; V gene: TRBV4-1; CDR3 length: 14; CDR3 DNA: TGCGCCAGCAGCCTCGGACAGGCAGAAGATACGCAGTATTTT; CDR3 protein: CASSLGQAEDTQYF
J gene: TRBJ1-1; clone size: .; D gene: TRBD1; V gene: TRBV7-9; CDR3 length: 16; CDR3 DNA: TGTGCCAGCAGCTCTAGGGGAGGGGGCCTGGGCACTGAAGCTTTCTTT; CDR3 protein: CASSSRGGGLGTEAFF
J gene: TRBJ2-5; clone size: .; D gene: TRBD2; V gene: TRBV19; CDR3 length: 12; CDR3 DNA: TGTGCCAGTACGGGAGGCCTCCAGCCCCAGTACTTC; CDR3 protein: CASTGGLQPQYF